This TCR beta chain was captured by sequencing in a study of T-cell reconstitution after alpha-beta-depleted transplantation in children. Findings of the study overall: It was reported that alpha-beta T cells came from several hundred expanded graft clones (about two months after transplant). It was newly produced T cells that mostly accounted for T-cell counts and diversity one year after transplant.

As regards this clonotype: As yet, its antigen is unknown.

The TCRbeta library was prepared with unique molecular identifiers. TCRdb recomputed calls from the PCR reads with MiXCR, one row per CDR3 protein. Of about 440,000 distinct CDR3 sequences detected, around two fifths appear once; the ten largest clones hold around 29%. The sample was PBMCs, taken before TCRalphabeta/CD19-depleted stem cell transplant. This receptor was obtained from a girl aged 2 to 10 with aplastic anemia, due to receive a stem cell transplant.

The CDR3 nucleotides read TGCAGTGCTAGAGATCCTGTACTGGGTCAGGCCACTGAAGCTTTCTTT. This translates into CSARDPVLGQATEAFF. The rearrangement links TRBV20-1 to TRBJ1-1, with unresolved D. Deletions cut 0 bases from V and 4 bases from J, with 18 bases between. The CDR3 consists of 16 residues. Germline V gene lookup returns CDR1 DFQATT and CDR2 SNEGSKA (reference sequence).